The 20 T cell receptor beta chains reported below all come from one sample, sequenced in a study of blood T cell repertoires in COVID-19. Using immunoSEQ multiplex PCR, the repertoire was profiled, and TCRdb retains in-frame clones only, with some absent. The sample lists 250,000 or so clones; approximately 80% were seen once. Input material: peripheral blood. The origin of the receptors is a man aged 35 to 55 who had recovered from COVID-19.

The rearrangement links TRBV5-1 to TRBJ2-7; perhaps TRBD1 as D (6 bases). Germline V gives CDR1 SGHRS, CDR2 YFSETQ. The CDR3 has 14 residues. V was shortened by 3 bases and J by 2 bases, with 12 bases between the two germline ends. This CDR3 reads CASSYYGQTYEQYF. The CDR3 nucleotides are TGCGCCAGCAGCTACTACGGACAGACCTACGAGCAGTACTTC. The full variable domain, with the rest looked up from reference TRBV5-1 and TRBJ2-7, is KAGVTQTPRYLIKTRGQQVTLSCSPISGHRSVSWYQQTPGQGLQFLFEYFSETQRNKGNFPGRFSGRQFSNSRSEMNVSTLELGDSALYLCASSYYGQTYEQYFGPGTRLTVT.

The J gene is TRBJ2-1, the V gene TRBV14; D call uncertain. V gave up 4 bases and J gave up 6 bases, with 13 bases separating them. The CDR3 is 14 residues long. Germline CDR1 reads SGHDN; CDR2 reads FVKESK. The CDR3 protein is CASSPLRVSNEQFF. Written as DNA, the CDR3 is TGTGCCAGCAGCCCGCTTCGAGTGTCCAATGAGCAGTTCTTC.

V usage is TRBV5-5 and J usage is TRBJ1-2; 7 bases are a match to TRBD1. The V gene end was trimmed by 4 bases and the J gene end by 2 bases; junction bases not matched to a gene: 11. From germline, CDR1 is SGHKS and CDR2 YYEKEE (reference sequence). The CDR3 spans 16 residues. In DNA form, the CDR3 reads TGTGCCAGCAGCGCCCGCTACCAGACAGGGAACTATGGCTACACCTTC. Its protein is CASSARYQTGNYGYTF.

This chain connects TRBV5-4 to TRBJ2-7; 7 nucleotides match TRBD1. J lost 2 bases, V lost 0 bases, and 2 bases had no gene match. From germline, CDR1 is SGHNT and CDR2 YYREEE (reference sequence). The CDR3 is made up of 14 amino acids. CDR3 loop: CASSLAGTAYEQYF. CDR3 DNA sequence: TGTGCCAGCAGCTTGGCCGGGACAGCCTACGAGCAGTACTTC. The variable domain in full, completed from reference TRBV5-4 and TRBJ2-7, reads ETGVTQSPTHLIKTRGQQVTLRCSSQSGHNTVSWYQQALGQGPQFIFQYYREEENGRGNFPPRFSGLQFPNYSSELNVNALELDDSALYLCASSLAGTAYEQYFGPGTRLTVT.

The chain joins TRBV5-1 to TRBJ2-7, with 13 bases fitting TRBD2. Germline lookup yields CDR1 SGHRS and CDR2 YFSETQ. V shed 4 bases, J shed 3 bases, and the junction held 4 bases outside the gene matches. This CDR3 spans 15 amino acids. The CDR3 protein is CASSPGTSGIYEQYF. CDR3 coding DNA: TGCGCCAGCAGCCCCGGGACTAGCGGGATCTACGAGCAGTACTTC.

This clone came up a few times. The gene calls are TRBV6-1 and TRBJ2-3; 9 bases are a match to TRBD2. Trimming removed 2 bases from V and 4 bases from J; junction bases left unmatched: 7. The CDR3 consists of 16 residues. Germline CDR1 and CDR2: MNHNS and SASEGT. The CDR3 region has the DNA TGTGCCAGCAGTGAATTAGCGGGAGCGGGGTCAGATACGCAGTATTTT. Its translation is CASSELAGAGSDTQYF.

As DNA, the CDR3 is TGTGCCAGCACCTTAGGGTACGGGACACCCAGGACTGAAGCTTTCTTT. It specifies CASTLGYGTPRTEAFF. V usage is TRBV27 and J usage is TRBJ1-1, with D possibly matching TRBD1 (6 bases). CDR3 size: 16 residues. Trimming cost V 7 bases and J 5 bases, with 23 bases left between them. Germline lookup yields CDR1 MNHEY and CDR2 SMNVEV (reference sequence).

The rearrangement joins TRBV9 to TRBJ1-2; D is undetermined. V was cut by 3 bases and J by 5 bases, with 14 bases left in between. The CDR3 covers 14 residues. Germline CDR1 SGDLS, CDR2 YYNGEE. The CDR3: CASSGTGVQYGYTF. The CDR3 DNA sequence: TGTGCCAGCAGCGGAACCGGGGTTCAGTATGGCTACACCTTC.

The table lists this clone with a count of one. This chain links TRBV6-5 with TRBJ1-2; 7 bases line up with TRBD1. The trim removed 0 bases at V and 3 bases at J, leaving 4 bases unmatched. This CDR3 is 15 amino acids long. Germline V gene sequence: CDR1 MNHEY, CDR2 SVGAGI. This CDR3 reads CASSYSHDRDYGYTF. CDR3 sequence (DNA): TGTGCCAGCAGTTACTCCCATGACAGGGACTATGGCTACACCTTC.

The chain recombines TRBV7-9 with TRBJ1-1, with TRBD1 matching 7 bases. The CDR3 length is 13 residues. V was pared by 6 bases and J by 1 base, with 2 bases of the junction left unmatched. Germline V gene data show CDR1 as SEHNR and CDR2 as FQNEAQ (reference sequence). The CDR3 nucleotides read TGTGCCAGCAGGAGACAGGGGAACACTGAAGCTTTCTTT. Amino acid sequence: CASRRQGNTEAFF.

The chain recombines TRBV24-1 with TRBJ1-5, with D possibly matching TRBD1 (6 bases). This CDR3 region has 17 residues. V dropped 3 bases and J dropped 0 bases, with 14 bases sitting between them. Germline V gene sequence: CDR1 KGHDR, CDR2 SFDVKD. The CDR3 sequence is CATSDIPGDDSNQPQHF. The CDR3 nucleotides read TGTGCCACCAGTGATATCCCAGGGGACGATAGCAATCAGCCCCAGCATTTT.

DNA for the CDR3: TGTGCCAGCAGCTTCGGACTAGCGGGAGCCCTCTCCTACAATGAGCAGTTCTTC. Translated: CASSFGLAGALSYNEQFF. The J gene is TRBJ2-1, the V gene TRBV7-8; 13 nucleotides agree with TRBD2. The length of the CDR3 is 18 residues. With 3 bases clipped from V and 0 bases from J, the junction kept 5 bases outside the gene matches. Germline V CDR1 and CDR2: SGHVS, FQNEAQ.

J is TRBJ2-7 and V is TRBV7-2, with D perhaps matching TRBD2 (6 bases). The germline V gene has CDR1 SGHTA and CDR2 FQGNSA. The V end was cut by 0 bases, the J end by 2 bases, with 11 bases between. This CDR3 spans 15 amino acids. The CDR3: CASSLARGEPYEQYF. CDR3 DNA sequence: TGTGCCAGCAGCTTAGCGCGGGGCGAGCCCTACGAGCAGTACTTC.

The chain has TRBV19 and TRBJ1-1; D may be TRBD1 (5 bases). V was shortened by 7 bases and J by 5 bases, with 20 bases between the two germline ends. Germline CDR1 reads LNHDA; CDR2 reads SQIVND (reference sequence). The CDR3 covers 15 residues. The CDR3 region has the DNA TGTGCCAGTACCTCGGGCGTGGGGGGTGGGACTGAAGCTTTCTTT. Translation gives CASTSGVGGGTEAFF.

V usage is TRBV5-5 and J usage is TRBJ2-3, with 7 bases fitting TRBD2. The CDR3 is 14 residues long. V shed 1 base and J 3 bases; nucleotides not matched to a gene: 2. Germline CDR1 is SGHKS and CDR2 is YYEKEE (reference sequence). The CDR3 bases are TGTGCCAGCAGCTTGTGGGGAGGGACAGATACGCAGTATTTT. Its translation: CASSLWGGTDTQYF.

The J gene is TRBJ2-7, the V gene TRBV7-2; D perhaps matches TRBD2 (6 bases). In germline, CDR1 is SGHTA, CDR2 FQGNSA. The CDR3 runs to 15 residues. Trimming took off 1 base at V and 2 bases at J, with 12 bases between the two ends. The CDR3 loop is CASSLGQGGTYEQYF. As DNA, the CDR3 is TGTGCCAGCAGCTTAGGGCAGGGAGGCACCTACGAGCAGTACTTC.

The rearrangement joins TRBV4-3 to TRBJ1-2; D gene unclear. The CDR3 has 14 residues. Looked up from germline, CDR1 is LGHNA and CDR2 is YSLEER. V lost 3 bases and J 9 bases, leaving 17 bases between the germline ends. The CDR3 DNA reads as TGCGCCAGCAGCCAGAATATTTTCGACTTTAGCTACACCTTC. Protein product: CASSQNIFDFSYTF.

V and J are TRBV19 and TRBJ2-3; 11 nucleotides line up with TRBD2. J was trimmed by 4 bases and V by 4 bases; bases with no gene match: 13. Germline V gives CDR1 LNHDA, CDR2 SQIVND (reference sequence). This CDR3 has 18 residues. This CDR3 reads CASSKLPGTSGLPDTQYF. CDR3 in DNA: TGTGCCAGTAGTAAATTGCCCGGGACTAGCGGTCTCCCAGATACGCAGTATTTT. Full variable domain (rest looked up from reference TRBV19 and TRBJ2-3): DGGITQSPKYLFRKEGQNVTLSCEQNLNHDAMYWYRQDPGQGLRLIYYSQIVNDFQKGDIAEGYSVSREKKESFPLTVTSAQKNPTAFYLCASSKLPGTSGLPDTQYFGPGTRLTVL.

This clone was seen at least ten times. The gene calls are TRBV9 and TRBJ2-5, with TRBD2 identical over 7 bases. The V segment lost 4 bases and the J segment 4 bases; nucleotides outside the gene matches: 10. The CDR3 has 15 amino acids. Germline V gene sequence: CDR1 SGDLS, CDR2 YYNGEE. The CDR3 DNA reads as TGTGCCAGCAGCCGAAATAATGGGAGGGGAGAGACCCAGTACTTC. Translating gives CASSRNNGRGETQYF.

The chain carries TRBV10-1 and TRBJ2-7, with D tentatively TRBD1 (7 bases). V was trimmed by 3 bases and J by 6 bases, leaving 15 bases between them. CDR1 is WNHNN, CDR2 SYGVQD, per germline (reference sequence). CDR3 length equals 14 residues. The CDR3 bases are TGCGCCAGCAGTGAAACAGGGGCGGGGTCCGAGCAGTACTTC. Translating it yields CASSETGAGSEQYF.